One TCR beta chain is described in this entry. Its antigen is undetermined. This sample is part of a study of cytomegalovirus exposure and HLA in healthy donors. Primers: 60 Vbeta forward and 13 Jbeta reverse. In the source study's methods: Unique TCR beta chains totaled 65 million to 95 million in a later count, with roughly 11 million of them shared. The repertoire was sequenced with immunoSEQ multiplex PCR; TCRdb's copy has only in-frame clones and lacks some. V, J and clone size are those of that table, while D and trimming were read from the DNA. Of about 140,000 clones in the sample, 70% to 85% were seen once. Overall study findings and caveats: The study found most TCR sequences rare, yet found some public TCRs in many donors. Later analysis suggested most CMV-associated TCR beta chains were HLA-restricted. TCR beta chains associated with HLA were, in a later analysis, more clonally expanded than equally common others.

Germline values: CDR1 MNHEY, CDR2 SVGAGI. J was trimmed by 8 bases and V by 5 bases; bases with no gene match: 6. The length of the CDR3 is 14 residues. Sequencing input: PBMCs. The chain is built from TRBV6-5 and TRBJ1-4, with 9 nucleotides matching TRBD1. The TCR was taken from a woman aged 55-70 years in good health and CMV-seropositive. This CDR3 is CASSRDRVVEKLFF. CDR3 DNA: TGTGCCAGCAGTCGGGACAGGGTGGTGGAAAAACTGTTTTTT.